These T cell receptor beta chains were read from a single sample in a study of shared clonotypes between healthy human individuals. Generated by immunoSEQ multiplex PCR, the TCRdb table keeps only in-frame clones and is missing some. The sample contains some 630,000 clones, 60% to 80% of which appear only once. Sequenced material: memory CD4+ T cells sorted from blood. The receptors shown here come from a woman in her twenties or thirties in good health. Each CDR3 is given without its conserved first and last residue. The order of the fields is V gene, CDR3 protein.

TRBV6-5 | ASTERLGVYYGYT
TRBV11-2 | ASSRGGIQETQY
TRBV15 | ATSRDSRSPSYEQY
TRBV5-6 | ASSLVGGEGYT
TRBV7-3 | ASSLQGVNTEAF
TRBV6-1 | ASSDGTGHSYEQY
TRBV27 | ASRELASEQF
TRBV7-9 | ASSRAGTSYNEQF
TRBV2 | ASSVGGWNEQF
TRBV11-3 | ASSPGQGSVSAEAF
TRBV6-6 | ASSPRAEEETQY
TRBV5-5 | ASSPTGQANNEQF
TRBV14 | ASSDRARGYT
TRBV14 | ASSARRSTEAF
TRBV27 | ASRKPGQGASYEQY
TRBV2 | ASREEGQIYGYT
TRBV10-1 | ASSESRYRGPRYSNQPQH
TRBV28 | ASTSGGQVNEQF
TRBV5-1 | ASSFSVGSYNEQF
TRBV7-9 | ASSKNRVSTGELF
TRBV29-1 | SASGTDYEQY
TRBV10-3 | ATGESSVRGLSEQY
TRBV11-2 | ASGGTGAIYEQF
TRBV6-1 | ASSEIIGKLGTGGRETQY
TRBV6-5 | ASRPNPGSDYGYT
TRBV2 | AGQPYTSTDTQY
TRBV30 | AWTLQGGTYEQY
TRBV25-1 | ASSRGVVWDTGELF
TRBV7-7 | ASSLTGGETQY
TRBV4-1 | ASSQDLLIRGELF
TRBV19 | ASSRAFQETQY